What follows are 4 T cell receptor beta chains derived from one specimen sequenced in a study of T cells in Graves' hyperthyroidism and ophthalmopathy. It was RNA transcripts that yielded the amplified TCR beta CDR3 regions. Researchers ran a first-round RT-PCR on the TCR CDR3 using the HTBI primer set. Via MiXCR, TCRdb re-called the multiplex PCR reads, giving one row per CDR3 protein. Of roughly 240,000 distinct CDR3 sequences listed, around 25% were seen once; the top ten hold 35% to 40%. The sequenced material came from blood. These receptors all stem from a woman aged 40 to 50 with Graves' ophthalmopathy.

In this sample, this clonotype turned up once. This chain uses TRBV30 with TRBJ1-1, with D possibly TRBD1 on 5 matching bases. The V end was cut by 2 bases, the J end by 4 bases, with 14 bases between. The CDR3 has 14 amino acids. Germline V lookup: CDR1 GTSNPN, CDR2 SVGIG (reference sequence). Here the CDR3 reads CAWSTGTWRTEAFF. The CDR3 bases are TGTGCCTGGAGTACCGGGACGTGGCGCACTGAAGCTTTCTTT.

This clonotype came up many times. The rearrangement joins TRBV6-5 to TRBJ2-7, with a weak D call TRBD2 (5 bases). Germline V gives CDR1 MNHEY, CDR2 SVGAGI. The CDR3 contains 16 residues. V was pared by 0 bases and J by 0 bases, with 12 bases between. The CDR3 is CASSYSGLRGSYEQYF. In DNA, the CDR3 is TGTGCCAGCAGTTACTCCGGACTCCGTGGCTCCTACGAGCAGTACTTC.

The V gene is TRBV30, the J gene TRBJ2-7, with 12 positions matching TRBD2. CDR1 and CDR2 from the germline V gene are GTSNPN and SVGIG (reference sequence). V lost 0 bases and J lost 2; bases outside the gene matches: 2. The CDR3 loop spans 15 amino acids. In nucleotides, the CDR3 is TGTGCCTGGAGTGTAGCTAGCGGGGGGGCCTACGAGCAGTACTTC. Amino acid sequence: CAWSVASGGAYEQYF.

The chain joins TRBV12-3 or TRBV12-4 to TRBJ1-1; D not resolved. The CDR3 runs 15 residues. The ends were cut back, 5 bases at V and 4 bases at J, with 17 bases in the middle. CDR3 region: CASSSRGEGITEAFF. Here the CDR3 DNA reads TGTGCCAGCAGTAGCCGTGGGGAAGGAATCACTGAAGCTTTCTTT.